This T cell receptor beta chain was sequenced during a study of response to subunit inactivated influenza vaccine. The CDR3 is made up of 13 amino acids. Germline CDR1 and CDR2: MNHEY and SVGEGT. With respect to this clonotype: The junction departs from germline at one end; a sequencing error may be responsible.

TCRdb called the RT-PCR reads again in MiXCR, with one record for every CDR3 protein. The repertoire holds approximately 300,000 distinct CDR3 sequences, with around 22% as singletons. The sequence derives from a man between 50 and 69 years old who received an inactivated influenza vaccine. The source material was PBMCs from blood, sampled less than 22 months after vaccination. This rearrangement joins TRBV6-2 or TRBV6-3 to TRBJ2-5, with 7 positions matching TRBD1. Here the CDR3 reads CASSYSKTDRFHF. The CDR3 bases are TGTGCCAGCAGTTACTCGAAAACGGACAGGTTCCACTTC.